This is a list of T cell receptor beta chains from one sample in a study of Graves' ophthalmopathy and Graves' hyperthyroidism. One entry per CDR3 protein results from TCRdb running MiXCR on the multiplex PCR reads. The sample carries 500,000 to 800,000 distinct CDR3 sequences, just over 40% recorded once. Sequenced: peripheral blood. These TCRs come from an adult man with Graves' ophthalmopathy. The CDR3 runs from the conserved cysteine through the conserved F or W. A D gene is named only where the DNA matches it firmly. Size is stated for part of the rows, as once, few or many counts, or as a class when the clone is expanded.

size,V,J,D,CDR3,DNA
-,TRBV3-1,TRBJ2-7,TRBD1,CASSPGTANYEQYF,TGTGCCAGCAGCCCTGGGACAGCTAACTACGAGCAGTACTTC
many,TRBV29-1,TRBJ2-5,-,CSAGVRGGQETQYF,TGCAGCGCAGGGGTTCGAGGGGGCCAAGAGACCCAGTACTTC
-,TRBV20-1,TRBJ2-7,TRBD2,CSATGAGEREQYF,TGCAGTGCTACAGGAGCGGGAGAGCGGGAGCAGTACTTC
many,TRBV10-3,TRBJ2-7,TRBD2,CAISAPGGGPTYEQYF,TGTGCCATCAGTGCCCCCGGGGGGGGGCCCACCTACGAGCAGTACTTC
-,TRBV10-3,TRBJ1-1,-,CAISEGRTLRLTGEAFF,TGTGCCATCAGTGAAGGACGGACTTTGAGGCTAACCGGTGAGGCTTTCTTT
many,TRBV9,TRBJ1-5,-,CASSPNPSNQPQHF,TGTGCCAGCAGCCCTAATCCGAGCAATCAGCCCCAGCATTTT
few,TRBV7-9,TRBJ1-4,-,CASSPQGFEKLFF,TGTGCCAGCAGTCCCCAGGGGTTTGAAAAACTGTTTTTT
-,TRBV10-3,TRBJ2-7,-,CAIESEGDNEQYF,TGTGCCATCGAGTCGGAGGGGGACAACGAGCAGTACTTC
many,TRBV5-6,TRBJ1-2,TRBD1,CASSVGTGGGYTF,TGTGCCAGCAGCGTAGGGACAGGGGGAGGCTACACCTTC
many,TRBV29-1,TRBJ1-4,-,CSVELGRKLFF,TGCAGCGTTGAACTTGGCCGAAAACTGTTTTTT
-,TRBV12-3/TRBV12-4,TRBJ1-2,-,CASSTLGGDYGYTF,TGTGCCAGCAGTACCTTAGGGGGTGACTATGGCTACACCTTC
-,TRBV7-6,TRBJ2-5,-,CASSPTRGSEHGETQYF,TGTGCCAGCAGCCCCACACGGGGGAGTGAGCATGGAGAGACCCAGTACTTC
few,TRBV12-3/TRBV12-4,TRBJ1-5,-,CASSPAGTTHQPQHF,TGTGCCAGCAGCCCTGCTGGGACCACTCATCAGCCCCAGCATTTT
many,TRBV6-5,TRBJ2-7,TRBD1,CASSLQGNNYEQYF,TGTGCCAGCAGCCTACAGGGGAACAACTACGAGCAGTACTTC
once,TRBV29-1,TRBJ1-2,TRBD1,CSVTGTVFSYGYTF,TGCAGCGTGACAGGGACGGTGTTCAGCTATGGCTACACCTTC
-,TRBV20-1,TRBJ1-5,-,CSASLLGKGPNQPQHF,TGCAGTGCTAGTTTGTTAGGTAAGGGCCCCAATCAGCCCCAGCATTTT
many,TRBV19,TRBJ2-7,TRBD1,CASSARTGTTEQYF,TGTGCCAGTAGTGCCCGGACAGGGACGACCGAGCAGTACTTC
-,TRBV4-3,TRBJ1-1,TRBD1,CASSPQGAPEAFF,TGCGCCAGCAGCCCTCAGGGGGCCCCTGAAGCTTTCTTT
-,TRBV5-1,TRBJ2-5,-,CASSVKPGPQETQYF,TGCGCCAGCAGCGTAAAGCCGGGACCCCAAGAGACCCAGTACTTC
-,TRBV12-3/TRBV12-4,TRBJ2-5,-,CASTTGGRETQYF,TGTGCCAGCACGACAGGAGGACGGGAGACCCAGTACTTC
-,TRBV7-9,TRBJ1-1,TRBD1,CASSLAGGYAFF,TGTGCCAGCAGCTTGGCAGGGGGCTATGCTTTCTTT
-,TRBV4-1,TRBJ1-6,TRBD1,CASSQVPPPRQGNSPLHF,TGCGCCAGCAGCCAAGTTCCCCCCCCGAGACAGGGGAATTCACCCCTCCACTTT
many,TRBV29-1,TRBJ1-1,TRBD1,CSVKQGAGTEAFF,TGCAGCGTTAAACAGGGGGCAGGTACTGAAGCTTTCTTT
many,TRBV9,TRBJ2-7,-,CASSSSGVLDEQYF,TGTGCCAGCAGCTCCTCAGGGGTATTGGACGAGCAGTACTTC
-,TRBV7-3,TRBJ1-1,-,CASSPREAGMNTEAFF,TGTGCCAGCTCACCACGCGAAGCAGGCATGAACACTGAAGCTTTCTTT
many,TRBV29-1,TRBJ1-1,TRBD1,CSVSAGTGGLSTEAFF,TGCAGCGTGTCCGCCGGGACAGGGGGCCTGTCGACTGAAGCTTTCTTT
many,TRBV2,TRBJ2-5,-,CASRGTFETQYF,TGTGCCAGCAGGGGGACTTTCGAGACCCAGTACTTC
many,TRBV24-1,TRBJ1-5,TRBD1,CASSQTGRDQPQHF,TGTGCCAGCTCACAGACAGGGAGGGACCAGCCCCAGCATTTT
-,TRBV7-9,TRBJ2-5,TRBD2,CASSLLRTSEKTQYF,TGTGCCAGCAGCTTACTAAGGACTAGCGAGAAGACCCAGTACTTC
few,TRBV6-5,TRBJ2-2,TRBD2,CASSSGGGHAPGELFF,TGTGCCAGCAGTTCGGGCGGGGGTCACGCACCCGGGGAGCTGTTTTTT
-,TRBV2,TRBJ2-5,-,CASTPQYF,TGTGCCAGCACGCCCCAGTACTTC
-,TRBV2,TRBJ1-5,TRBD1,CASKGQGSGQPQHF,TGTGCCAGCAAAGGACAGGGTAGTGGTCAGCCCCAGCATTTT
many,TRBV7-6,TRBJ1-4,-,CASSPMGGGNEKLFF,TGTGCCAGCAGTCCGATGGGAGGGGGTAATGAAAAACTGTTTTTT
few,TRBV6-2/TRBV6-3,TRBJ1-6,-,CASSRDTYNSPLHF,TGTGCCAGCAGTCGGGACACCTATAATTCACCCCTCCACTTT
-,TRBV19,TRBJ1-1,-,CASSTPGSNTEAFF,TGTGCCAGTAGTACCCCAGGGTCGAACACTGAAGCTTTCTTT
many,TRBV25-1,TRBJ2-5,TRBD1,CASSATGSGETQYF,TGTGCCAGCAGTGCGACAGGGTCGGGAGAGACCCAGTACTTC
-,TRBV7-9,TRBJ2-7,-,CASSSLEGLGEQYF,TGTGCCAGCAGCTCCCTCGAGGGGCTTGGGGAGCAGTACTTC
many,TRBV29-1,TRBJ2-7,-,CSVGVGVKYEQYF,TGCAGCGTCGGGGTGGGGGTCAAGTACGAGCAGTACTTC
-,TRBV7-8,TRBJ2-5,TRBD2,CASSPRTSGSAPPETQYF,TGTGCCAGCAGCCCCCGGACTAGCGGGAGTGCCCCCCCAGAGACCCAGTACTTC
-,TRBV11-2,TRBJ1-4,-,CASSAASGLRNEKLFF,TGTGCCAGCAGTGCCGCTTCGGGACTGAGGAACGAAAAACTGTTTTTT
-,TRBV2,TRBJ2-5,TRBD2,CASRQAVRVAGGLQETRYF,TGTGCCAGCAGACAAGCAGTCCGTGTAGCGGGGGGACTTCAAGAGACCCGGTACTTC
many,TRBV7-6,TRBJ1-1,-,CASSPQGPHARAFF,TGTGCCAGCAGCCCTCAGGGGCCGCACGCTAGAGCTTTCTTT
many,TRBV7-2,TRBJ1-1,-,CASSGGGPDTEAFF,TGTGCCAGCAGCGGGGGGGGGCCTGACACTGAAGCTTTCTTT
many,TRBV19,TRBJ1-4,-,CASKQTGEKLFF,TGTGCCAGTAAACAGACGGGGGAAAAACTGTTTTTT
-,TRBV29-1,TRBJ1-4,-,CSVGGELSTEANEKLFF,TGCAGCGTTGGCGGGGAATTGAGCACTGAAGCTAATGAAAAACTGTTTTTT
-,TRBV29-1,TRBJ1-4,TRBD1,CSVGGQDGEKLFF,TGCAGCGTCGGCGGACAGGATGGTGAAAAACTGTTTTTT
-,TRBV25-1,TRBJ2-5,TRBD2,CASSEPGGSRQETQYF,TGTGCCAGCAGTGAACCGGGAGGTAGTAGGCAAGAGACCCAGTACTTC
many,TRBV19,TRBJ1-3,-,CASTFRDSGNTIYF,TGTGCCAGTACCTTCCGGGACTCTGGAAACACCATATATTTT
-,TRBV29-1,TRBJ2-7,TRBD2,CSVEGGGDGPWGQYF,TGCAGCGTTGAAGGGGGGGGGGACGGCCCCTGGGGGCAGTACTTC
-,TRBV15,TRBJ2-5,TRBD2,CATSSFGEGMETQYF,TGTGCCACCAGCAGCTTTGGGGAGGGAATGGAGACCCAGTACTTC
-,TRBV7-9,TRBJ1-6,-,CASSSRSALHF,TGTGCCAGCAGCTCCCGTTCAGCCCTCCACTTT
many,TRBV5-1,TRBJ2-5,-,CASSLSPGQETQYF,TGCGCCAGCAGCTTATCCCCGGGCCAAGAGACCCAGTACTTC
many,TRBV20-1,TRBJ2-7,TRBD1,CSARDGQGAYEQYF,TGCAGTGCTAGGGACGGACAGGGCGCATACGAGCAGTACTTC
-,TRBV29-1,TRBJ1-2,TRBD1,CSLEGQGGSYYGYTF,TGCAGCTTAGAGGGACAGGGTGGGTCCTACTATGGCTACACCTTC
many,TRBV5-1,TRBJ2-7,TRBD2,CASSSGTTSSYEQYF,TGCGCCAGCAGCTCCGGGACTACCAGCTCCTACGAGCAGTACTTC
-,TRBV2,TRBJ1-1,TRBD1,CASSVEWDSNTEAFF,TGTGCCAGCAGTGTGGAATGGGACAGCAACACTGAAGCTTTCTTT
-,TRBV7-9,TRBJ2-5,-,CASSLAEQGRKGTQYF,TGTGCCAGCAGCTTAGCGGAACAGGGTAGGAAAGGGACCCAGTACTTC
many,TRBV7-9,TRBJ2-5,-,CASSFSTEETQYF,TGTGCCAGCAGCTTTTCCACAGAAGAGACCCAGTACTTC
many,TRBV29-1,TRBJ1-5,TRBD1,CSVGQGMDQPQHF,TGCAGCGTTGGACAGGGGATGGATCAGCCCCAGCATTTT
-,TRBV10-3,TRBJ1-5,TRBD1,CAIWAGDSQPQHF,TGTGCCATCTGGGCAGGGGACAGTCAGCCCCAGCATTTT